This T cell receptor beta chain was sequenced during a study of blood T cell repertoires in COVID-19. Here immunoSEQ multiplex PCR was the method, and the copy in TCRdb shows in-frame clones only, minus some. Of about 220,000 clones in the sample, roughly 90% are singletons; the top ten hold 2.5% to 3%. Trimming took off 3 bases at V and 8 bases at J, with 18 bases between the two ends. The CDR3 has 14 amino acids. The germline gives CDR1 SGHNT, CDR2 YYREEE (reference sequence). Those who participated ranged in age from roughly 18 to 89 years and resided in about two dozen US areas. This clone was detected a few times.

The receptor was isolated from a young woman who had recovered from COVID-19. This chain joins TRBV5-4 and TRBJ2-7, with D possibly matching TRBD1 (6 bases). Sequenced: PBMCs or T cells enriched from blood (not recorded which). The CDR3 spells CASSSAGDQGQQYF. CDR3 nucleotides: TGTGCCAGCAGCTCGGCAGGGGATCAGGGGCAGCAGTACTTC. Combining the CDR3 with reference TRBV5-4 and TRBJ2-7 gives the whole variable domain ETGVTQSPTHLIKTRGQQVTLRCSSQSGHNTVSWYQQALGQGPQFIFQYYREEENGRGNFPPRFSGLQFPNYSSELNVNALELDDSALYLCASSSAGDQGQQYFGPGTRLTVT.